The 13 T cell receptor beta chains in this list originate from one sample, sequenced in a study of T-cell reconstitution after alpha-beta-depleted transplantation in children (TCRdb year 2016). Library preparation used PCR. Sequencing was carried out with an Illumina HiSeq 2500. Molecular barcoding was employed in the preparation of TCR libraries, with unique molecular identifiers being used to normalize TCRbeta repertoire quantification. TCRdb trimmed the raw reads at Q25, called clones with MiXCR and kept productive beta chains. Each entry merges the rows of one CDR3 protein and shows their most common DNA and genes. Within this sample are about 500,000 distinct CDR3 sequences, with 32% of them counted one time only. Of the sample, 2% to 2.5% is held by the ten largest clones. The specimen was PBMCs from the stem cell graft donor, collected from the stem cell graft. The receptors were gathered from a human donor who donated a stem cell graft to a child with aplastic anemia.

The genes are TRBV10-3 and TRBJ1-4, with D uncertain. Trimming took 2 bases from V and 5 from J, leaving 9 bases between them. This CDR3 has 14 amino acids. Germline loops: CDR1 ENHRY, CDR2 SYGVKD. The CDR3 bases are TGTGCCATCAGTGAGGGCAGGATCAATGAAAAACTGTTTTTT. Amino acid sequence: CAISEGRINEKLFF.

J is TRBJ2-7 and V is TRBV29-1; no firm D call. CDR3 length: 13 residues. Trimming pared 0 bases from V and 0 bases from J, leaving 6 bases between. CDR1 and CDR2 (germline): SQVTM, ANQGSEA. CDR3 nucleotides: TGCAGCGTTGAAGAGACGGACTCCTACGAGCAGTACTTC. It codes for CSVEETDSYEQYF.

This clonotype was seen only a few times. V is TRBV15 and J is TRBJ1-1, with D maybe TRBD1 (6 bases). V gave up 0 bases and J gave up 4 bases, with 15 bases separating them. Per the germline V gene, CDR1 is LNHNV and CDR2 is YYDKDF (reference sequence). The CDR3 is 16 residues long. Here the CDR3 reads CATSRDPTGTGTEAFF. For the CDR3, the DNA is TGTGCCACCAGCAGAGATCCAACAGGGACCGGCACTGAAGCTTTCTTT.

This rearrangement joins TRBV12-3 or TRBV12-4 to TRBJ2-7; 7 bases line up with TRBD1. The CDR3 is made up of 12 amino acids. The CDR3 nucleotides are TGTGCCAGCAGTTTGAGAACAGGGGCCCCGAACGTC. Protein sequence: CASSLRTGAPNV.

The CDR3 DNA is TGTGCCAGCAGTTCCTTGGACAGGGGAACTGAAGCTTTCTTT. It translates to CASSSLDRGTEAFF. This sequence joins TRBV12-3 or TRBV12-4 and TRBJ1-1, with 9 bases identical to TRBD1. The V and J ends lost 4 bases and 5 bases, in that order; junction bases with no gene match: 5. The CDR3 has 14 amino acids.

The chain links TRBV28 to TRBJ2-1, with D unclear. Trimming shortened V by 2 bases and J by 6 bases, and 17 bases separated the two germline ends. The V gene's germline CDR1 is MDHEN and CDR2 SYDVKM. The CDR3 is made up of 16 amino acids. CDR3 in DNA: TGTGCCAGCAGTTTACTGCAACAAACCACGCGCAATGAGCAGTTCTTC. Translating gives CASSLLQQTTRNEQFF.

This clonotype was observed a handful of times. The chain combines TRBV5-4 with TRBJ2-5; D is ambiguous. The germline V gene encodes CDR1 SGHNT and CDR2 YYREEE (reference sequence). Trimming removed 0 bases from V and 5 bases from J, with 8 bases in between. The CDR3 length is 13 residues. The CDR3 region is CASSLERQETQYF. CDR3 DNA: TGTGCCAGCAGCTTGGAACGGCAGGAGACCCAGTACTTC.

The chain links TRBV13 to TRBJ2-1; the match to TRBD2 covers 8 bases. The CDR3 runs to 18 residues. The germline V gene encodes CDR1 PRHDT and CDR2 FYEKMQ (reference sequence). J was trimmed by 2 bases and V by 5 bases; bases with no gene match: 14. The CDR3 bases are TGTGCCAGCAGCCCGCAACCGGGAGCGGGAGCTACCTACAATGAGCAGTTCTTC. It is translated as CASSPQPGAGATYNEQFF. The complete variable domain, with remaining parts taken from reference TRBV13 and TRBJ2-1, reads AAGVIQSPRHLIKEKRETATLKCYPIPRHDTVYWYQQGPGQDPQFLISFYEKMQSDKGSIPDRFSAQQFSDYHSELNMSSLELGDSALYFCASSPQPGAGATYNEQFFGPGTRLTVL.

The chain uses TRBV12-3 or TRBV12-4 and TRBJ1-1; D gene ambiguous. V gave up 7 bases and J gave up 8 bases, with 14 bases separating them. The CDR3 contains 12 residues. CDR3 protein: CASTIGLGEAFF. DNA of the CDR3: TGTGCCAGCACCATAGGGTTGGGGGAAGCTTTCTTT.

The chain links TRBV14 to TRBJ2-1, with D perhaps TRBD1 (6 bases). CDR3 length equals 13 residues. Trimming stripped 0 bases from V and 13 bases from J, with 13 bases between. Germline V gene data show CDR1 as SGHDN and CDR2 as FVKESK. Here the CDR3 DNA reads TGTGCCAGCAGCCAAGATCTGACAGGACCCCAGTTCTTC. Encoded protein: CASSQDLTGPQFF.

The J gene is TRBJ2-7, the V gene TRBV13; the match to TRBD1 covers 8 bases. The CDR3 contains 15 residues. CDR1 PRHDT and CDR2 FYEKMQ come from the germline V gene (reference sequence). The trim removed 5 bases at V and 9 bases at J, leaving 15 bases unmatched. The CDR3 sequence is CASSGTGKELHGQYF. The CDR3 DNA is TGTGCCAGCAGCGGGACAGGAAAAGAGCTCCATGGGCAGTACTTC.

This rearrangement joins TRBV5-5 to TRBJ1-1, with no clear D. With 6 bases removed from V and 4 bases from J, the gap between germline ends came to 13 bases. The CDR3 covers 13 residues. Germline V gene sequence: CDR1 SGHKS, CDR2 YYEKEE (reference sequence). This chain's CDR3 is CASILDLTTEAFF. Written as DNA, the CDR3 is TGTGCCAGCATCCTCGATTTGACCACTGAAGCTTTCTTT.

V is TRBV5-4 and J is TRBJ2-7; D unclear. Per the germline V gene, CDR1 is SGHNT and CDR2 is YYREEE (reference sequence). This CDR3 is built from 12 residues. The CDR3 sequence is CASSFDNYQPLV. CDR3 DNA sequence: TGTGCCAGCAGCTTCGACAATTACCAACCCCTCGTC.